A single sample gave rise to the 3 T cell receptor beta chains below, sequenced in a study of blood T cell repertoires in COVID-19. Sequencing was performed with immunoSEQ multiplex PCR; in TCRdb, only in-frame clones are kept and a portion is missing. The table has more than 110,000 clones, around nine tenths seen once. Source material: peripheral blood. The receptors originated from a man over 45 with active or convalescent COVID-19.

Comments on this clone: This may stem from a read error, because a much larger clone lies one nucleotide away. The CDR3 coding sequence is TGTGCCAGCAGCTGGGGACAGGGGTCCCAAGAGACCCAGTACTTC. Its translation: CASSWGQGSQETQYF. The chain links TRBV5-4 to TRBJ2-5, with 10 bases matching TRBD1. Looked up from germline, CDR1 is SGHNT and CDR2 is YYREEE (reference sequence). J was trimmed by 1 base and V by 3 bases; bases with no gene match: 3. The CDR3 is 15 residues long.

The chain links TRBV11-2 to TRBJ2-2, with 7 bases aligning to TRBD2. Germline V gene sequence: CDR1 SGHAT, CDR2 FQNNGV. V shed 5 bases and J 6 bases; nucleotides not matched to a gene: 6. The CDR3 spans 14 residues. The CDR3 region is CASSPNGLAGELFF. The DNA of the CDR3 is TGTGCCAGCAGCCCAAACGGACTAGCCGGGGAGCTGTTTTTT.

This clone was observed a handful of times. This sequence joins TRBV28 and TRBJ1-3; D is unresolved. Germline values: CDR1 MDHEN, CDR2 SYDVKM. Trimming took off 7 bases at V and 4 bases at J, with 11 bases between the two ends. The CDR3 spans 13 residues. The CDR3, as DNA: TGTGCCAGCACGTCATCCAGGGGAAACACCATATATTTT. Translation gives CASTSSRGNTIYF.